This T cell receptor beta chain was identified in a study of blood T cell repertoires in COVID-19 (dated by TCRdb to 2020 to 2022). Context from the whole study: Samples from collaborators originated in the United States, Italy and Spain and spanned both the acute and convalescent phases of COVID-19. The prospective study material was composed of cDNA or gDNA derived from T cells, B-cell-depleted T cells, or PBMCs. The dataset comprised deeply sampled blood TCRbeta repertoires from subjects exposed to, actively infected with, or recovered from COVID-19. The repertoires were made available in a free public database intended to serve as a resource for research on the immune response to SARS-CoV-2. Samples were obtained from the ongoing ImmuneRACE study (first 160 participants) and from 950 to 1,500 subjects provided by 6 global collaborators. The sample metadata nearly always contained a de-identified subject ID, COVID-19 status, age in years and sex. Where available, HLA class I and class II types were taken from metadata supplied by the sample provider and were not determined by assay-based typing.

From the cysteine up to the phenylalanine, the CDR3 has a length of 16 residues. The kept DNA is CDR3 alone, 48 bases in frame from the first base. In the germline V gene, CDR1 corresponds to SNHLY and CDR2 to FYNNEI. Trimmed from V: 4 bases; trimmed from J: 7 bases; junction bases lacking a gene match: 8. Note on this clone: Its antigen is currently not known. Within one base of it there is no much larger clone, and no base qualities were kept.

General findings and caveats noted by the study authors: The amount of clinical and demographic metadata varied by source and participant and was provided uncurated.

The immunoSEQ Assay, a bias-controlled multiplex PCR, was used to amplify TCRbeta CDR3 regions from genomic DNA. The authors processed their data as follows. Nucleated cell counts per sample were estimated from amplification of reference gene primers within the assay. To quantify the absolute abundance of each unique TCRbeta CDR3 rearrangement, sequence reads were collapsed and filtered. For each sample, productive Simpson clonality was calculated as the square root of Simpson's diversity index over productive rearrangements. The source is immuneACCESS, and TCRdb retained only in-frame sequences with V and J called. Part of the clones is not carried over; for the studies checked, unresolved V genes explain less than half of this, and the remainder is unexplained. D and trimming come from the DNA, and the V and J calls and clone size come from that table. Across this sample there are over 400,000 clones, with 70% to 90% seen only once. Clones ranked in the top ten supply approximately 3.2% of the sample.

Collaborating institutions collected whole blood in K2EDTA tubes following their own protocols. For TCRbeta analysis, collaborators shipped samples as frozen whole blood, isolated PBMCs, or DNA extracted from either of those sample types. The sequence was obtained from a human donor in a cohort sampled during active COVID-19. The sample was peripheral blood. The V and J genes are TRBV2 and TRBJ2-1; 12 bases in the middle match TRBD2. The bases are TGTGCCAGCAGTGTGACTAGCGGGAGAATATGGAATGAGCAGTTCTTC. It is translated as CASSVTSGRIWNEQFF.